This TCR beta chain was observed in a study of blood T cells in healthy people across ages. Combining a sample-barcoded 5' primer with a J-beta primer mix, a second PCR ran for roughly 7 to 12 cycles. Every single cDNA molecule received a tag from a template-switch adaptor with 12 random nucleotides. TCRdb itself ran the 5' RACE reads through MiXCR, one entry per CDR3 protein. Of around 1,500,000 distinct CDR3 sequences in the sample, about 43% were seen once. This clonotype was detected only a few times. What was sequenced was blood. The clonotype originates from a woman younger than 35 in good health.

The CDR3 coding sequence is TGTGCCAGCAGTGAATCGGGACTAGCGTCCAATGAGCAGTTCTTC. This encodes CASSESGLASNEQFF. V usage is TRBV25-1 and J usage is TRBJ2-1, with 10 bases that match TRBD2. The CDR3 has 15 residues. J gave up 6 bases and V 1 base, and 3 bases lay outside the gene matches. Germline lookup yields CDR1 MGHDK and CDR2 SYGVNS.